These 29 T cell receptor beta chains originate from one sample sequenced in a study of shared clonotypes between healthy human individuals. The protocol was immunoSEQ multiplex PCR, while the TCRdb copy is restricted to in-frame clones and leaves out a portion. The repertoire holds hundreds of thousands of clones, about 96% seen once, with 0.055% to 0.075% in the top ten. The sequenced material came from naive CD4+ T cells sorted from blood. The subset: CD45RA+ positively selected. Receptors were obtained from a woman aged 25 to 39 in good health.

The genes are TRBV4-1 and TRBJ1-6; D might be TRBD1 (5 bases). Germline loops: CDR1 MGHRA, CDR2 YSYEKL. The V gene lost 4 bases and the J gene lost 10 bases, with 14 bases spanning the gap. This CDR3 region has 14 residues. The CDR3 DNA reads TGCGCCAGCAGCCGCGCATCCCGGGACTCACCCCTCCACTTT. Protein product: CASSRASRDSPLHF.

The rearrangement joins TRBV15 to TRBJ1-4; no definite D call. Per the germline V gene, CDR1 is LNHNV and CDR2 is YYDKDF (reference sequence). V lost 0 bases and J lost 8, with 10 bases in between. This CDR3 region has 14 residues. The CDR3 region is CATSRDLLGEKLFF. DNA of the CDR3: TGTGCCACCAGCAGAGATCTCCTGGGAGAAAAACTGTTTTTT.

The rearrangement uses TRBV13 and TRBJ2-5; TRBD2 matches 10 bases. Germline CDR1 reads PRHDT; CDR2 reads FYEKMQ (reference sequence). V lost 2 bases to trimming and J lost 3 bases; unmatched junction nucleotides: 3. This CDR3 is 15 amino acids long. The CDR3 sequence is CASSLTGLAKETQYF. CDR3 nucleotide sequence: TGTGCCAGCAGCTTAACGGGACTAGCGAAAGAGACCCAGTACTTC.

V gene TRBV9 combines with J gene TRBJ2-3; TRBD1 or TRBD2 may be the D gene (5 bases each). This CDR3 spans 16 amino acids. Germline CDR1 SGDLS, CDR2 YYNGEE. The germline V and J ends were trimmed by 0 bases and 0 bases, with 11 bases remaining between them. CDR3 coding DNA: TGTGCCAGCAGCGTAGCACTGGGGGTGAGCACAGATACGCAGTATTTT. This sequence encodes CASSVALGVSTDTQYF.

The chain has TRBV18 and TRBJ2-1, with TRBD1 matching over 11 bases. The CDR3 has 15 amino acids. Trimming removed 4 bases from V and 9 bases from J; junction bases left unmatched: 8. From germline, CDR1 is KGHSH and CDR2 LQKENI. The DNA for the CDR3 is TGTGCCAGCTCACGATTGGACAGGGGGCGCGGTGAGCAGTTCTTC. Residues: CASSRLDRGRGEQFF.

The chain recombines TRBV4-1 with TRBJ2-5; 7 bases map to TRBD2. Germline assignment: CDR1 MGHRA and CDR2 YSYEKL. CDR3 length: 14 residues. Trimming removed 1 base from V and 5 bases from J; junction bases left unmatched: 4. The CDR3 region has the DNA TGCGCCAGCAGCCAAGCTGCGGGAGCGGAGACCCAGTACTTC. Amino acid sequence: CASSQAAGAETQYF.

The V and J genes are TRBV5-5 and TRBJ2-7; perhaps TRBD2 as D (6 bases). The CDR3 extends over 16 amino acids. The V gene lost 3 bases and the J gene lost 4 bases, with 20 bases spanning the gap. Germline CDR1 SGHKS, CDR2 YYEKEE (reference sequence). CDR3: CASSYGTSYVKYEQYF. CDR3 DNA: TGTGCCAGCAGCTACGGGACTTCCTATGTTAAGTACGAGCAGTACTTC. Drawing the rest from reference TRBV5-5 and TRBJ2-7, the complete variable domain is DAGVTQSPTHLIKTRGQQVTLRCSPISGHKSVSWYQQVLGQGPQFIFQYYEKEERGRGNFPDRFSARQFPNYSSELNVNALLLGDSALYLCASSYGTSYVKYEQYFGPGTRLTVT.

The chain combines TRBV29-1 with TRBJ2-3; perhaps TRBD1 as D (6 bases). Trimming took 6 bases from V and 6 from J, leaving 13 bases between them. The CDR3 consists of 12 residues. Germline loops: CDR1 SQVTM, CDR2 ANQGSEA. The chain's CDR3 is CSVEQGRDTQYF. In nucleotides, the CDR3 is TGCAGCGTCGAACAGGGCCGGGATACGCAGTATTTT.

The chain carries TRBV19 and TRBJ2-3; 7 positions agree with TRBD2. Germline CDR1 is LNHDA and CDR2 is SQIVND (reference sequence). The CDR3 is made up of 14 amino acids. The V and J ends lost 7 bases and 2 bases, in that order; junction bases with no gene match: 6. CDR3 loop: CASTPAGFTDTQYF. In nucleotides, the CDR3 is TGTGCCAGTACCCCAGCGGGATTCACAGATACGCAGTATTTT. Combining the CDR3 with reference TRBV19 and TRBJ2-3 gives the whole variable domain DGGITQSPKYLFRKEGQNVTLSCEQNLNHDAMYWYRQDPGQGLRLIYYSQIVNDFQKGDIAEGYSVSREKKESFPLTVTSAQKNPTAFYLCASTPAGFTDTQYFGPGTRLTVL.

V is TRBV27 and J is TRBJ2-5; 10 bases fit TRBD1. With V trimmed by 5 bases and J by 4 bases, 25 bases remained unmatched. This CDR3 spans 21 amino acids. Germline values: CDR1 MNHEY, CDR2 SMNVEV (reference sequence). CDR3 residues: CASSPWRGRGQGRSVGETQYF. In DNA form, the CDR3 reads TGTGCCAGCAGTCCTTGGCGGGGGAGGGGACAGGGGAGATCTGTAGGAGAGACCCAGTACTTC.

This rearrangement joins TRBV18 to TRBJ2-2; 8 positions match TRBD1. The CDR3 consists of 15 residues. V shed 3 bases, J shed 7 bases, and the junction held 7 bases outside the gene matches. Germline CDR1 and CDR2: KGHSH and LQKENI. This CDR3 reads CASSPGTGFDGELFF. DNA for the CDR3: TGTGCCAGCTCACCCGGGACAGGATTCGACGGGGAGCTGTTTTTT.

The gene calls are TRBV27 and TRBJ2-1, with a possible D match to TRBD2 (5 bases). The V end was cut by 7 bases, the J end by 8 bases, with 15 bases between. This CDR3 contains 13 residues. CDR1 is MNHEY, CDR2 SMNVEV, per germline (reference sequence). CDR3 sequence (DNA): TGTGCCAGCAAACCACTAGGCCCCCATGAGCAGTTCTTC. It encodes CASKPLGPHEQFF.

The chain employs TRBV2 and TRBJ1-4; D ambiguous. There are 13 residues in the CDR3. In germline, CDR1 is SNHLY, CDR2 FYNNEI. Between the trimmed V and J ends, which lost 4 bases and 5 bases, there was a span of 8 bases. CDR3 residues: CASSGVENEKLFF. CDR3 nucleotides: TGTGCCAGCAGTGGGGTTGAAAATGAAAAACTGTTTTTT.

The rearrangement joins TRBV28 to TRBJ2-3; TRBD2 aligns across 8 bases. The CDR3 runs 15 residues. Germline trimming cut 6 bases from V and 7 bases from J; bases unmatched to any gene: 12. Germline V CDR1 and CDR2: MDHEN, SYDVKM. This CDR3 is CASSSSGGSWNTQYF. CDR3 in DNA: TGTGCCAGCAGCTCCAGCGGGGGATCATGGAATACGCAGTATTTT.

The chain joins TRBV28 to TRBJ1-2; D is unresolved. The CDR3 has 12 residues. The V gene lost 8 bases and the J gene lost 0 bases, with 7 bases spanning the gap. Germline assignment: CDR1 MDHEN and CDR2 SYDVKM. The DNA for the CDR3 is TGTGCCAGCCGGAAGTCTAACTATGGCTACACCTTC. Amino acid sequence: CASRKSNYGYTF.

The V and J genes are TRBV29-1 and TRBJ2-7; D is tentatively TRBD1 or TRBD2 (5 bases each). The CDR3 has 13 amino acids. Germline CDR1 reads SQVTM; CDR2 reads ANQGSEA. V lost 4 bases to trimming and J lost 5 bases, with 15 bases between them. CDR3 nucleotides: TGCAGCGTTGGTGGGACCCAAATCCACGAGCAGTACTTC. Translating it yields CSVGGTQIHEQYF.

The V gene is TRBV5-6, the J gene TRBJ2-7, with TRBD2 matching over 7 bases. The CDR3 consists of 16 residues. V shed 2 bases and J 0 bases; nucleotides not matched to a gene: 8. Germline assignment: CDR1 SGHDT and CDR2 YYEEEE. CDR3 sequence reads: CASSLQERGISYEQYF. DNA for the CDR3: TGTGCCAGCAGCTTACAGGAGCGGGGAATCTCCTACGAGCAGTACTTC.

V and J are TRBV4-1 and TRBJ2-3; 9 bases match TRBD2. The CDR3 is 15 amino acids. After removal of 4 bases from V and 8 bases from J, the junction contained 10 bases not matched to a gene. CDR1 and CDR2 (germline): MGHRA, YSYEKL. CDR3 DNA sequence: TGCGCCAGCAGCCGCGGGGCTAGCGGGGATACTACGCAGTATTTT. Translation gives CASSRGASGDTTQYF.

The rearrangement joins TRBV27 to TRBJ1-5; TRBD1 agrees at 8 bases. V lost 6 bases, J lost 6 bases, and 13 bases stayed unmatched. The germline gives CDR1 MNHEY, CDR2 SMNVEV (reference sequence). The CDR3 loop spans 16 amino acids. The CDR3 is CASRPSRDRMGQPQHF. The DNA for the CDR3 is TGTGCCAGCAGACCGAGCCGGGACAGGATGGGTCAGCCCCAGCATTTT.

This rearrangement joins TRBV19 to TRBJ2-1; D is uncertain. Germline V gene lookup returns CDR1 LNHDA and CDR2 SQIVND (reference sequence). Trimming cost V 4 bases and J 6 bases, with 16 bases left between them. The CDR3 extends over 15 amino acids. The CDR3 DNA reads TGTGCCAGTAGTAAAGGACCTAAGGCGTTCAATGAGCAGTTCTTC. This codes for CASSKGPKAFNEQFF.

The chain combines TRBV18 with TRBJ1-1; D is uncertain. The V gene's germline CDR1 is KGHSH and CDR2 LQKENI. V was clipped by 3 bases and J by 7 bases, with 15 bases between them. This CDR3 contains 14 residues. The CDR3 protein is CASSPEAPGNEAFF. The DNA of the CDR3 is TGTGCCAGCTCACCCGAAGCCCCGGGGAATGAAGCTTTCTTT.

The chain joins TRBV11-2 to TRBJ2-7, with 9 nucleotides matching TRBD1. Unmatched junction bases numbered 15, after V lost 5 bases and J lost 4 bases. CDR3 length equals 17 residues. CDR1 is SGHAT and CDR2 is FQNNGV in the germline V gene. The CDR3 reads CASSTLRAPGQGYEQYF. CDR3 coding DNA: TGTGCCAGCAGCACACTGAGGGCCCCGGGACAGGGTTACGAGCAGTACTTC.

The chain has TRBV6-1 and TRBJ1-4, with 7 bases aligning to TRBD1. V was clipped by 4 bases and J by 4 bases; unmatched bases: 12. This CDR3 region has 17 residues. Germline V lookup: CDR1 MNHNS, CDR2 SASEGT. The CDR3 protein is CASSGGDRVTFNEKLFF. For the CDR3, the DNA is TGTGCCAGCAGTGGAGGTGACAGGGTAACTTTTAATGAAAAACTGTTTTTT.

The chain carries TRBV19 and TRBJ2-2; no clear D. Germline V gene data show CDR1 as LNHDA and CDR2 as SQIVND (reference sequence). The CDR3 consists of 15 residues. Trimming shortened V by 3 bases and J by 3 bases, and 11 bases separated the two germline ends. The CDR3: CASSISASYTGELFF. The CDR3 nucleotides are TGTGCCAGTAGTATTTCGGCTTCCTACACCGGGGAGCTGTTTTTT.

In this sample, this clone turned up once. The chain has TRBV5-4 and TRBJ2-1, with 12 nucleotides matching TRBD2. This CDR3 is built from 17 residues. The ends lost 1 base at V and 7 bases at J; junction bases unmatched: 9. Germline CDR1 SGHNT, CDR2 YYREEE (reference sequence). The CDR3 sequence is CASSLTVLAGGGNEQFF. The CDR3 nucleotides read TGTGCCAGCAGCTTGACCGTCCTAGCGGGAGGGGGTAATGAGCAGTTCTTC. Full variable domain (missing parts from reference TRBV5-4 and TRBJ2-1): ETGVTQSPTHLIKTRGQQVTLRCSSQSGHNTVSWYQQALGQGPQFIFQYYREEENGRGNFPPRFSGLQFPNYSSELNVNALELDDSALYLCASSLTVLAGGGNEQFFGPGTRLTVL.

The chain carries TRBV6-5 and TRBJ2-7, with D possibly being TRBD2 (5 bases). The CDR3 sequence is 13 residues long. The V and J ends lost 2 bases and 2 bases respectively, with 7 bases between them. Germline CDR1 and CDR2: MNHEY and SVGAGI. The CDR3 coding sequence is TGTGCCAGCAGTTACGAGGGAGCCTACGAGCAGTACTTC. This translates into CASSYEGAYEQYF.

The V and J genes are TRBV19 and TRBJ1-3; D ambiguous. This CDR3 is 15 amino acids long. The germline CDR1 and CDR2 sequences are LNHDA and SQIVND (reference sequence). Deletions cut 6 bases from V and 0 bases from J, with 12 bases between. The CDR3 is CASSPDEFSGNTIYF. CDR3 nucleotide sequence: TGTGCCAGTAGCCCGGACGAATTCTCTGGAAACACCATATATTTT.

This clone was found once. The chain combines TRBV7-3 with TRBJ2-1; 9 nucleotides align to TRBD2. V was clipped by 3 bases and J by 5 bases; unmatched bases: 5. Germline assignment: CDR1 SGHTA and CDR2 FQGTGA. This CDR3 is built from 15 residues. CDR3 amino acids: CASSFSGSQDNEQFF. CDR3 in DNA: TGTGCCAGCAGCTTTAGCGGGAGCCAGGACAATGAGCAGTTCTTC.

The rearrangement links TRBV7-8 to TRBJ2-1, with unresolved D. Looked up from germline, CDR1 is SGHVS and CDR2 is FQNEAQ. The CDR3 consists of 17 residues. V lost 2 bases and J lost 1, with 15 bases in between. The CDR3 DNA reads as TGTGCCAGCAGCTTACGACGACTTTACCCATCCTACAATGAGCAGTTCTTC. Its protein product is CASSLRRLYPSYNEQFF.